This T cell receptor beta chain was captured by sequencing in a study of blood T cells in healthy people across ages. On the study more broadly: Roughly one uniquely barcoded beta molecule per two T cells was captured.

There are 16 residues in the CDR3. Germline V gives CDR1 MGHDK, CDR2 SYGVNS. V lost 3 bases to trimming and J lost 4 bases; unmatched junction nucleotides: 6. Primed by a sample-barcoded 5' primer and a J-beta primer mix, a second PCR proceeded for 7 to 11 cycles. Every cDNA molecule carried a tag from a template-switch adaptor bearing 12 random nucleotides. TCRdb reprocessed the 5' RACE reads with MiXCR, giving one entry per CDR3 protein. The table records 790,000 or so distinct CDR3 sequences, 56% of them present only once. No fewer than 6 million PBMCs went into each sample. The authors extracted at least 5 micrograms of total RNA per sample.

The sample taken for sequencing was blood. The chain combines TRBV25-1 with TRBJ2-6; the match to TRBD1 covers 7 bases. The sequence was obtained from a man aged 40-55 years in good health. The CDR3 here is CASSDRRGTGANVLTF. The DNA for the CDR3 is TGTGCCAGCAGTGACCGCAGGGGGACCGGGGCCAACGTCCTGACTTTC. The full variable domain, its missing parts supplied by reference TRBV25-1 and TRBJ2-6, is EADIYQTPRYLVIGTGKKITLECSQTMGHDKMYWYQQDPGMELHLIHYSYGVNSTEKGDLSSESTVSRIRTEHFPLTLESARPSHTSQYLCASSDRRGTGANVLTFGAGSRLTVL.